The 29 T cell receptor beta chains in this list originate from one sample, sequenced in a study of early T cells in non-severe SARS-CoV-2 infection. TCRdb called the 5' RACE reads again in MiXCR, with one record for every CDR3 protein. The sample holds 85,000 to 100,000 distinct CDR3 sequences, around 13% seen once. Sequenced input: whole blood. The receptors derive from an adult who was a healthcare worker with PCR-confirmed SARS-CoV-2 infection or an uninfected control (not recorded which).

This clonotype was observed a few times. This chain links TRBV5-1 with TRBJ2-1; D is ambiguous. Germline V lookup: CDR1 SGHRS, CDR2 YFSETQ. The CDR3 is 16 residues long. Trimming left V 5 bases short and J 0 bases short, with 15 bases between. CDR3 in amino acids: CASSRTSPSSYNEQFF. CDR3 bases: TGCGCCAGCAGTAGGACCAGTCCCAGCTCCTACAATGAGCAGTTCTTC. The whole variable domain, remainder taken from reference TRBV5-1 and TRBJ2-1, is KAGVTQTPRYLIKTRGQQVTLSCSPISGHRSVSWYQQTPGQGLQFLFEYFSETQRNKGNFPGRFSGRQFSNSRSEMNVSTLELGDSALYLCASSRTSPSSYNEQFFGPGTRLTVL.

This clonotype was seen only a few times. The J gene is TRBJ2-7, the V gene TRBV2; 8 bases are shared with TRBD2. The V gene end was trimmed by 3 bases and the J gene end by 6 bases; junction bases not matched to a gene: 10. The germline V gene encodes CDR1 SNHLY and CDR2 FYNNEI. This CDR3 spans 15 amino acids. The CDR3: CASSDRLAGRGEQYF. Written as DNA, the CDR3 is TGTGCCAGCAGTGATCGGTTAGCGGGGCGGGGCGAGCAGTACTTC.

The sample holds many counts of this clonotype. The rearrangement links TRBV9 to TRBJ2-1, with a possible D match to TRBD2 (6 bases). V was pared by 7 bases and J by 7 bases, with 18 bases between. The germline V gene has CDR1 SGDLS and CDR2 YYNGEE. The length of the CDR3 is 14 residues. As DNA, the CDR3 is TGTGCCAGCTCGGAGGGCGGGGCCCCGAATGAGCAGTTCTTC. This codes for CASSEGGAPNEQFF.

This clonotype was seen only a few times. The rearrangement joins TRBV29-1 to TRBJ1-6, with TRBD1 matching over 9 bases. The CDR3 runs 13 residues. Trimming at V came to 4 bases and at J to 7 bases, leaving 2 bases not matched to a gene. CDR1 SQVTM and CDR2 ANQGSEA come from the germline V gene. CDR3 sequence: CSVGQGGNSPLHF. The CDR3 DNA reads TGCAGCGTTGGACAGGGGGGGAATTCACCCCTCCACTTT.

The rearrangement joins TRBV12-3 or TRBV12-4 to TRBJ2-5, with TRBD1 matching 8 bases. The CDR3 runs to 13 residues. The V and J ends lost 5 bases and 6 bases, in that order; junction bases with no gene match: 5. The CDR3: CASSPRGRKTQYF. In DNA form, the CDR3 reads TGTGCCAGCAGTCCCAGGGGGCGGAAGACCCAGTACTTC.

This rearrangement joins TRBV28 to TRBJ2-5, with 8 bases matching TRBD2. Trimming at V came to 10 bases and at J to 5 bases, leaving 15 bases not matched to a gene. CDR3 length: 15 residues. Germline CDR1 is MDHEN and CDR2 is SYDVKM. The CDR3, as DNA: TGTGCCATAGCCGGGACTAGGTCGGGGCGGGAGACCCAGTACTTC. As protein: CAIAGTRSGRETQYF. Using reference TRBV28 and TRBJ2-5 for the parts outside the CDR3, the full variable domain is DVKVTQSSRYLVKRTGEKVFLECVQDMDHENMFWYRQDPGLGLRLIYFSYDVKMKEKGDIPEGYSVSREKKERFSLILESASTNQTSMYLCAIAGTRSGRETQYFGPGTRLLVL.

This clonotype has a count of ten or more. This chain uses TRBV6-2 or TRBV6-3 with TRBJ2-2; 9 bases line up with TRBD2. The V and J ends lost 6 bases and 4 bases, in that order; junction bases with no gene match: 3. The CDR3 loop spans 14 amino acids. Per the germline V gene, CDR1 is MNHEY and CDR2 is SVGEGT. Here the CDR3 reads CASRIAGATGELFF. The CDR3 region has the DNA TGTGCCAGCAGAATAGCGGGGGCCACCGGGGAGCTGTTTTTT.

V usage is TRBV20-1 and J usage is TRBJ1-4, with D tentatively TRBD1 (5 bases). CDR3 length: 15 amino acids. V was shortened by 0 bases and J by 5 bases, with 13 bases between the two germline ends. Per germline, CDR1 DFQATT and CDR2 SNEGSKA (reference sequence). The CDR3 DNA is TGCAGTGCTAGAGATCTGTGGGCAGGGAATGAAAAACTGTTTTTT. Its protein product is CSARDLWAGNEKLFF.

The chain recombines TRBV29-1 with TRBJ2-4, with 8 positions matching TRBD1. The CDR3 is made up of 16 amino acids. Germline CDR1 SQVTM, CDR2 ANQGSEA. With 4 bases clipped from V and 8 bases from J, the junction kept 16 bases outside the gene matches. The CDR3 loop reads CSVVGTGSLQADIQYF. The CDR3 DNA sequence: TGCAGCGTTGTAGGGACAGGCTCTCTCCAAGCGGACATTCAGTACTTC.

This clonotype showed up just a few times. The V and J genes are TRBV6-2 or TRBV6-3 and TRBJ1-5, with a possible D match to TRBD1 (6 bases). CDR3 size: 16 residues. Germline CDR1 reads MNHEY; CDR2 reads SVGEGT. V was pared by 2 bases and J by 2 bases, with 13 bases between. CDR3 residues: CASSYGTRGGNQPQHF. The CDR3 DNA is TGTGCCAGCAGTTACGGGACAAGAGGGGGCAATCAGCCCCAGCATTTT.

In its sample, this clonotype was seen many times. The chain carries TRBV11-2 and TRBJ1-6, with 8 bases that match TRBD1. The germline V gene has CDR1 SGHAT and CDR2 FQNNGV. V dropped 5 bases and J dropped 10; count of bases not matched to a gene: 7. The CDR3 spans 14 residues. The CDR3 reads CASSPQGVGSPLHF. In DNA, the CDR3 is TGTGCCAGCAGCCCACAGGGGGTCGGGTCACCCCTCCACTTT.

The J gene is TRBJ2-2, the V gene TRBV11-3, with a tentative D call TRBD2 (7 bases). Trimming cost V 5 bases and J 2 bases, with 12 bases left between them. Germline values: CDR1 SGHNT, CDR2 YENEEA. The CDR3 contains 15 residues. CDR3 DNA sequence: TGTGCCAGCAGCCCCGGGGGGCCTAACACCGGGGAGCTGTTTTTT. As protein: CASSPGGPNTGELFF.

This clonotype was observed many times. CDR3 sequence (DNA): TGTGCCATCGGGGCCGGGACGGGAAATGAAAAACTGTTTTTT. Translated, it gives CAIGAGTGNEKLFF. The chain carries TRBV10-3 and TRBJ1-4; perhaps TRBD1 as D (5 bases). The CDR3 length is 14 residues. The germline CDR1 and CDR2 sequences are ENHRY and SYGVKD. The V end was cut by 8 bases, the J end by 5 bases, with 15 bases between.

This clonotype was recorded at least ten times. The rearrangement joins TRBV3-1 to TRBJ2-3; 8 bases map to TRBD1. The CDR3 runs 16 residues. Germline CDR1 reads LGHDT; CDR2 reads YNNKEL (reference sequence). J gave up 2 bases and V 3 bases, and 7 bases lay outside the gene matches. CDR3 sequence: CASSQSGQDVTDTQYF. The CDR3, as DNA: TGTGCCAGCAGCCAGTCGGGACAGGACGTCACAGATACGCAGTATTTT.

The V and J genes are TRBV4-2 and TRBJ1-4; 11 bases line up with TRBD1. This CDR3 has 16 residues. J was trimmed by 7 bases and V by 1 base; bases with no gene match: 5. The germline V gene encodes CDR1 LGHNA and CDR2 YNFKEQ. The CDR3 is CASSQVRTGGVEKLFF. The CDR3 DNA sequence: TGTGCCAGCAGCCAAGTCCGGACAGGGGGCGTTGAAAAACTGTTTTTT.

This clonotype came up many times. The chain carries TRBV25-1 and TRBJ2-7, with 9 nucleotides matching TRBD1. Germline V gene sequence: CDR1 MGHDK, CDR2 SYGVNS. The CDR3 covers 14 residues. V gave up 3 bases and J gave up 6 bases; unmatched junction bases: 6. CDR3 protein: CASSDPGQGREQYF. In nucleotides, the CDR3 is TGTGCCAGCAGTGACCCGGGACAGGGTCGCGAGCAGTACTTC.

This clonotype was observed at least ten times. V is TRBV7-9 and J is TRBJ1-2, with D uncertain. Germline CDR1 is SEHNR and CDR2 is FQNEAQ (reference sequence). The CDR3 covers 14 residues. Trimming cost V 4 bases and J 4 bases, with 13 bases left between them. CDR3 region: CASSSSGRIYGYTF. CDR3 DNA sequence: TGTGCCAGCAGCTCCTCCGGGCGGATCTATGGCTACACCTTC.

The sample holds many counts of this clonotype. The chain combines TRBV20-1 with TRBJ1-1; TRBD1 agrees at 8 bases. There are 14 residues in the CDR3. Germline V gene sequence: CDR1 DFQATT, CDR2 SNEGSKA (reference sequence). The V gene end was trimmed by 2 bases and the J gene end by 1 base; junction bases not matched to a gene: 3. The CDR3 spells CSARFGTGNTEAFF. The CDR3 bases are TGCAGTGCTAGATTTGGGACAGGGAACACTGAAGCTTTCTTT.

This clonotype was detected only a few times. This chain uses TRBV11-2 with TRBJ1-1; D might be TRBD1 (5 bases). The germline CDR1 and CDR2 sequences are SGHAT and FQNNGV. CDR3 length: 15 amino acids. The V gene lost 5 bases and the J gene lost 0 bases, with 13 bases spanning the gap. The CDR3 protein is CASSLKWDLNTEAFF. The DNA of the CDR3 is TGTGCCAGCAGCCTGAAGTGGGACCTGAACACTGAAGCTTTCTTT.

V is TRBV4-1 and J is TRBJ2-7, with TRBD1 matching 9 bases. V lost 4 bases to trimming and J lost 2 bases; unmatched junction nucleotides: 3. Germline CDR1 reads MGHRA; CDR2 reads YSYEKL. This CDR3 is 14 amino acids long. The CDR3 nucleotides are TGCGCCAGCAGCCCAACAGGGGGCCCCTACGAGCAGTACTTC. Protein product: CASSPTGGPYEQYF.

This sequence joins TRBV12-3 or TRBV12-4 and TRBJ2-7; possible D gene TRBD1, 7 bases. CDR3 length equals 11 residues. V lost 7 bases, J lost 5 bases, and 9 bases lay in between. CDR3 protein: CASTGGNEQYF. CDR3 bases: TGTGCCAGCACAGGGGGGAACGAGCAGTACTTC.

V is TRBV7-2 and J is TRBJ1-5; 8 bases align to TRBD1. In germline, CDR1 is SGHTA, CDR2 FQGNSA. The J segment lost 3 bases and the V segment lost 5 bases, leaving 6 bases of the junction unmatched. The CDR3 length is 15 residues. In nucleotides, the CDR3 is TGTGCCAGCAGCAGGACAGGGTATAACAATCAGCCCCAGCATTTT. Translation: CASSRTGYNNQPQHF. The whole variable domain, filled in from reference TRBV7-2 and TRBJ1-5, reads GAGVSQSPSNKVTEKGKDVELRCDPISGHTALYWYRQSLGQGLEFLIYFQGNSAPDKSGLPSDRFSAERTGGSVSTLTIQRTQQEDSAVYLCASSRTGYNNQPQHFGDGTRLSIL.

Many counts were recorded for this clonotype. The chain has TRBV27 and TRBJ2-7; D perhaps matches TRBD2 (7 bases). The CDR3 has 15 amino acids. Germline V gene data show CDR1 as MNHEY and CDR2 as SMNVEV (reference sequence). V was shortened by 4 bases and J by 6 bases, with 19 bases between the two germline ends. CDR3 amino acids: CASSSLAGRGLEQYF. The CDR3 DNA is TGTGCCAGCAGTTCCCTGGCGGGGCGGGGGCTCGAGCAGTACTTC.

This clonotype was seen a few times. The genes are TRBV20-1 and TRBJ2-7, with unresolved D. The CDR3 has 13 amino acids. V dropped 4 bases and J dropped 3 bases, with 13 bases sitting between them. Germline V gene sequence: CDR1 DFQATT, CDR2 SNEGSKA (reference sequence). The CDR3 here is CSAIRDLGYEQYF. The CDR3 coding sequence is TGCAGTGCTATAAGAGACCTGGGCTACGAGCAGTACTTC.

This clonotype was seen ten or more times. This chain connects TRBV7-9 to TRBJ2-3; no clear D gene. Trimming cost V 8 bases and J 3 bases, with 24 bases left between them. CDR1 SEHNR and CDR2 FQNEAQ come from the germline V gene (reference sequence). The CDR3 is made up of 17 amino acids. CDR3: CASAPPHVGSTTDTQYF. The CDR3 DNA reads TGTGCCAGCGCGCCCCCCCACGTGGGATCGACGACAGATACGCAGTATTTT.

The sample holds many counts of this clonotype. The rearrangement uses TRBV9 and TRBJ2-3; 13 positions agree with TRBD2. The CDR3 is 15 amino acids. Germline V lookup: CDR1 SGDLS, CDR2 YYNGEE. The V gene end was trimmed by 4 bases and the J gene end by 4 bases; junction bases not matched to a gene: 3. The CDR3 DNA reads as TGTGCCAGCAGCAGCACTAGCGGGGGGGCAGATACGCAGTATTTT. Translated: CASSSTSGGADTQYF. Using reference TRBV9 and TRBJ2-3 for the parts outside the CDR3, the full variable domain is DSGVTQTPKHLITATGQRVTLRCSPRSGDLSVYWYQQSLDQGLQFLIQYYNGEERAKGNILERFSAQQFPDLHSELNLSSLELGDSALYFCASSSTSGGADTQYFGPGTRLTVL.

This clonotype was counted a few times. The chain recombines TRBV27 with TRBJ2-7; D not resolved. Trimming took off 7 bases at V and 2 bases at J, with 12 bases between the two ends. Germline V gives CDR1 MNHEY, CDR2 SMNVEV (reference sequence). This CDR3 spans 13 amino acids. The CDR3 sequence is CASMSWATYEQYF. The CDR3 DNA sequence: TGTGCCAGCATGAGTTGGGCGACCTACGAGCAGTACTTC.

Comment on this clonotype: One base away lies a much larger clone, so this may be a sequencing read error. The chain has TRBV12-3 or TRBV12-4 and TRBJ1-4; maybe TRBD1 (5 bases). The CDR3 runs to 14 residues. The CDR3 coding sequence is TGTGCCGGCAGTTTGTACCCCGACGGGGGAAAACTGTTTTTT. This gives the protein CAGSLYPDGGKLFF.

There are a few counts of this clonotype. J is TRBJ2-3 and V is TRBV5-1; a possible D gene is TRBD1 (6 bases). The CDR3 totals 14 residues. V shed 4 bases and J shed 5 bases, with 14 bases lying between them. Germline assignment: CDR1 SGHRS and CDR2 YFSETQ. CDR3 protein: CASSTGGLGDTQYF. In DNA form, the CDR3 reads TGCGCCAGCAGCACTGGGGGCCTAGGAGATACGCAGTATTTT.